This T cell receptor (beta chain) is drawn from a study of metastatic and nonmetastatic thyroid tumors. Study information: Samples came from malignant and benign thyroid patients, and repertoires were compared across blood and tumor or nodule tissue.

Original analysis: Clinicopathological groups differed in CDR3, with these differences serving to build a distant-metastasis classifier for papillary thyroid cancer. TCRdb re-called clones from the PCR reads using MiXCR. The V and J calls, along with clone size, are taken from TCRdb and not from the paper's own processing. The profile shows roughly 81,000 clones, over 8.5% of them singletons. Until they underwent thyroid surgery, no patient had received any treatment. Looked up from germline, CDR1 is MNHNY and CDR2 is SVGAGI (reference sequence). V was clipped by 2 bases and J by 8 bases, with 12 bases between them. The CDR3 length is 13 residues. This clone showed up many times. Its antigen is not known. Broader study findings: Reports indicated that malignant thyroid tumors showed significantly higher TCR beta diversity than benign nodules did, in blood and tumor.

The rearrangement links TRBV6-6 to TRBJ1-2; D perhaps matches TRBD1 (6 bases). The sequenced sample was blood. The TCR originated in a female donor with papillary thyroid cancer or a benign thyroid nodule (not recorded which). Some clones in this sample may be carry-over from other donors' samples. Here the CDR3 DNA reads TGTGCCAGCAGTTACACCCAGGGGAGCGGCTACACCTTC. Translating gives CASSYTQGSGYTF.